This T cell receptor (beta chain) was captured in a study of monozygotic twins with inflammatory bowel disease. TCRdb reprocessed the 5' RACE reads, with one entry per CDR3 protein and no DNA. Its table lists a few hundred thousand distinct CDR3 sequences. This CDR3 comprises 17 residues. The germline gives CDR1 LNHNV, CDR2 YYDKDF (reference sequence). This receptor was taken from a human donor with ulcerative colitis or Crohn's disease, or a healthy co-twin of an affected twin (not recorded which). The rearrangement joins TRBV15 to TRBJ2-2; TCRdb proposes TRBD2, but this gene call is untestable without DNA. The sequencing input was blood. CDR3: CATSRDRVAGAGGELFF.